This entry describes one T cell receptor beta chain. Its antigen is as yet unknown. Method: immunoSEQ multiplex PCR; TCRdb's copy keeps in-frame clones and lacks some. The sample consists of about 1.5 million clones, roughly 97% of them appearing once. This specimen belongs to a study of shared clonotypes between healthy human individuals. Study-level points and caveats: Sampling used blood alone; tissue repertoires probably differ.

The CDR3 loop spans 13 amino acids. From germline, CDR1 is MDHEN and CDR2 SYDVKM. Between the trimmed V and J ends, which lost 5 bases and 6 bases, there was a span of 11 bases. V usage is TRBV28 and J usage is TRBJ2-4, with D uncertain. Sequencing input: naive CD4+ T cells sorted from blood. Subset of the sample: CD45RA+ positively selected. This clonotype originated in a man younger than 45 in good health. The CDR3 DNA reads TGTGCCAGCAGTCAGATAAAAGGAAACATTCAGTACTTC. It specifies CASSQIKGNIQYF.